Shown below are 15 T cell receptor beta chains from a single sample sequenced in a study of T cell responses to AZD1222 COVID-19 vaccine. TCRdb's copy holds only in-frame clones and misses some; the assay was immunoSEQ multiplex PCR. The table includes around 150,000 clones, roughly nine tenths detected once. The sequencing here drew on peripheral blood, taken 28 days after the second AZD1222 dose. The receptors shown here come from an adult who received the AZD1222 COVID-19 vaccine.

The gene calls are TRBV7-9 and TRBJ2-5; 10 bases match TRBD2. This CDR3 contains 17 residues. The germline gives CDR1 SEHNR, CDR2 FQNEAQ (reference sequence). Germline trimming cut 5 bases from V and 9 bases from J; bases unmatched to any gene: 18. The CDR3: CASSTVAGGPADAAQYF. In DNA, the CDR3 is TGTGCCAGCAGCACCGTAGCGGGGGGCCCTGCTGATGCGGCCCAGTACTTC.

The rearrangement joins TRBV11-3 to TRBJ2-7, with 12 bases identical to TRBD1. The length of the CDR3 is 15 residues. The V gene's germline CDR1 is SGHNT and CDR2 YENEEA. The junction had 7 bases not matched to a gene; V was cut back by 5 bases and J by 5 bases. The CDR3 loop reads CASSQRGQGAHEQYF. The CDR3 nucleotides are TGTGCCAGCAGCCAGCGGGGACAGGGGGCCCACGAGCAGTACTTC.

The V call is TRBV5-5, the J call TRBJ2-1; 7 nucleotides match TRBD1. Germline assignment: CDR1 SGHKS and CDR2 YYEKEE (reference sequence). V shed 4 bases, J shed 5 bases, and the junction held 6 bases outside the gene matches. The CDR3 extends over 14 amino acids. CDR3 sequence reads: CASSGTTGNNEQFF. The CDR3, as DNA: TGTGCCAGCAGCGGTACGACAGGGAACAATGAGCAGTTCTTC.

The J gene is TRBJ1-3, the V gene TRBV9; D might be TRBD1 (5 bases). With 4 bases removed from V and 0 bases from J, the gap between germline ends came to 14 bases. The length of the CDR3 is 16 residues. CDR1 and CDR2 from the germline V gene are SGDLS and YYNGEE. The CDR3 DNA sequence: TGTGCCAGCAGCCCCGGGACGGAAGGCTCTGGAAACACCATATATTTT. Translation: CASSPGTEGSGNTIYF.

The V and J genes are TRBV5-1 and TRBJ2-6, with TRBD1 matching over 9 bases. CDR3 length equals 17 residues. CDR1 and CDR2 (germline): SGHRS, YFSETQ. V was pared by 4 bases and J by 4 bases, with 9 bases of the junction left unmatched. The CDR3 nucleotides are TGCGCCAGCAGCATCTTAGACAGGGGGAAGGGGGCCAACGTCCTGACTTTC. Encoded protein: CASSILDRGKGANVLTF.

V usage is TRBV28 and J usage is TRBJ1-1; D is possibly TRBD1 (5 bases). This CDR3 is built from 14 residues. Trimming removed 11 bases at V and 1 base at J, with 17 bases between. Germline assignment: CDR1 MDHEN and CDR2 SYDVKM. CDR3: CAGKSGTGNTEAFF. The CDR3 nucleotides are TGTGCCGGCAAATCCGGGACGGGGAACACTGAAGCTTTCTTT.

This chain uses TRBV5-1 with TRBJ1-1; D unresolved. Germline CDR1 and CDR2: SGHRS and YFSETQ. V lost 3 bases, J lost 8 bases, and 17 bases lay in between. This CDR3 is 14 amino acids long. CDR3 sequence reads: CASSSQGRGVEAFF. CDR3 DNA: TGCGCCAGCAGCTCCCAAGGGCGCGGGGTCGAAGCTTTCTTT.

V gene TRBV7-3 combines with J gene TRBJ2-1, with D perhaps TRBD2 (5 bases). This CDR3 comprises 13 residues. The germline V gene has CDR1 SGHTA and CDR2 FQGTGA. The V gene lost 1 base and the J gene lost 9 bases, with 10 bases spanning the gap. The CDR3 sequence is CASSLIAKTEQFF. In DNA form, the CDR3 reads TGTGCCAGCAGCTTAATAGCGAAGACTGAGCAGTTCTTC.

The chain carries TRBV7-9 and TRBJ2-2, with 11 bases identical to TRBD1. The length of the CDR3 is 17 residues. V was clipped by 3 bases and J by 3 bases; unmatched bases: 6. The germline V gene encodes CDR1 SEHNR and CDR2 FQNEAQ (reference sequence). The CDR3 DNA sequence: TGTGCCAGCAGCTTCGGACAGGGGGCATTGTACACCGGGGAGCTGTTTTTT. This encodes CASSFGQGALYTGELFF.

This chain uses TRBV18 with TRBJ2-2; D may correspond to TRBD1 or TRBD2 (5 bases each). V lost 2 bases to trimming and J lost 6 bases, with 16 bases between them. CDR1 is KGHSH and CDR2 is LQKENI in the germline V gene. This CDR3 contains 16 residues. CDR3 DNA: TGTGCCAGCTCACCATTGAGGGGACGACTGGCCGGGGAGCTGTTTTTT. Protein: CASSPLRGRLAGELFF. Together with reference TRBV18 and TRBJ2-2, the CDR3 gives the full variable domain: NAGVMQNPRHLVRRRGQEARLRCSPMKGHSHVYWYRQLPEEGLKFMVYLQKENIIDESGMPKERFSAEFPKEGPSILRIQQVVRGDSAAYFCASSPLRGRLAGELFFGEGSRLTVL.

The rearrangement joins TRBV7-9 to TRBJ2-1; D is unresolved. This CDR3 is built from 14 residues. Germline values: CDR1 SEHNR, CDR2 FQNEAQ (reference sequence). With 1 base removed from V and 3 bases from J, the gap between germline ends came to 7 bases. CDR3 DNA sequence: TGTGCCAGCAGCTTAGTAGGGAACTACAATGAGCAGTTCTTC. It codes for CASSLVGNYNEQFF.

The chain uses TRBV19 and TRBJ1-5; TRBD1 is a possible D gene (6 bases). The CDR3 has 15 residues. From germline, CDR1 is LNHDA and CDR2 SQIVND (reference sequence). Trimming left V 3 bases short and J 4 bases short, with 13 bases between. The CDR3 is CASSIFGGQNQPQHF. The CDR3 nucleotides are TGTGCCAGTAGTATTTTTGGGGGCCAGAATCAGCCCCAGCATTTT.

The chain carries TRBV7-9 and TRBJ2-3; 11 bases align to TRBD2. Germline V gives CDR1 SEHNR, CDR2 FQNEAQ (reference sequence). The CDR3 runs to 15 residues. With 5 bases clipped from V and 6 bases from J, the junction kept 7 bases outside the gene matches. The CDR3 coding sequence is TGTGCCAGCAGCAATAGAGGACTAGCGGGTGATACGCAGTATTTT. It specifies CASSNRGLAGDTQYF.

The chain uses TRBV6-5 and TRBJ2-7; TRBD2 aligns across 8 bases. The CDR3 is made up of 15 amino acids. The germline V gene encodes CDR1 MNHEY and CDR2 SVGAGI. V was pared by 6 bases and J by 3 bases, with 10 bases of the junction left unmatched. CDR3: CASRRGRQGDYEQYF. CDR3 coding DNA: TGTGCCAGCAGACGCGGGAGGCAGGGAGACTACGAGCAGTACTTC.

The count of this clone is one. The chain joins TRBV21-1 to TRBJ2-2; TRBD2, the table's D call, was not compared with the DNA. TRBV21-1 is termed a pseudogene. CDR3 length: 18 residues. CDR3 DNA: TGTGCCAGCATTGAGGGGGGACTAGCGGGAGCACGGACCGGGGAGCTGTTTTTT. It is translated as CASIEGGLAGARTGELFF.